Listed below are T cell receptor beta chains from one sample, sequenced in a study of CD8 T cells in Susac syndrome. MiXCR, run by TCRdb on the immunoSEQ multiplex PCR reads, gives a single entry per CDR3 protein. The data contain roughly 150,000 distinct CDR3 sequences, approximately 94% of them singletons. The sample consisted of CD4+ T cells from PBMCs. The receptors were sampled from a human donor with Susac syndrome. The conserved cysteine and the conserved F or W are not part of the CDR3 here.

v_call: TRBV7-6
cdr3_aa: ASSPSGAGVQTQY

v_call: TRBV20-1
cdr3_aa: SASGGLLNSPLH

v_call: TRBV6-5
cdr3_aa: ASSLGGANTGELF

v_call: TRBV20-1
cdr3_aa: SARERGGANVLT

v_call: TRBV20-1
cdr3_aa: SASQTGANVLT

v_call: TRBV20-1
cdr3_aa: SARDRGIGEKLF

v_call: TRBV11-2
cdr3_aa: ASSLDRAGWETQY

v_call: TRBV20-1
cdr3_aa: SAPRRETQY

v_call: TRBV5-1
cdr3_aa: ASSTNRAWGYEQY

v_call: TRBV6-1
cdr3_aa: ASSGRSLNSPLH

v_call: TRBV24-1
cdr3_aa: ATSDRGTDTQY

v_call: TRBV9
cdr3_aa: ASSVAQGPFYEQY

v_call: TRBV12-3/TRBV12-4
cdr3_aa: ASSLRQVQETQY

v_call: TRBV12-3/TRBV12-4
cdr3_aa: ASSLTGDTEAF

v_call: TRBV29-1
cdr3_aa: SVGGRQMMSSF

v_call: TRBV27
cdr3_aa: ASSDRVSDGYT

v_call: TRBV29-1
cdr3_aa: SVDVGPGANVLT

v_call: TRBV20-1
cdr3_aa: SARETGNYGYT

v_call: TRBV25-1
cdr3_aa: ASRAGQGNQPQH

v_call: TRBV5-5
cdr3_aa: ASSFGGRETQY

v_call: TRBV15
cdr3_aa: ATTMGTGEWADTQY

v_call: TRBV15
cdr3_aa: ATSREVGANTEAF

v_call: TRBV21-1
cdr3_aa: ASSSRTGQNQPQH

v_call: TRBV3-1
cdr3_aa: ASSQSLAPYEQY

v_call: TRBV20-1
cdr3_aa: SAARKAVQETQY

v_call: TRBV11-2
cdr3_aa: ASSLRASGYSGANVLT

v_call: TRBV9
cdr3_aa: ASSTGTSGKGSYEQF

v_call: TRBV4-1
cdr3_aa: ASSRMEFGANVLT

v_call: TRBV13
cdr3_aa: ASSPSARLALYNEQF

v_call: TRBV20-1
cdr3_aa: SAAPPSGETYNEQF

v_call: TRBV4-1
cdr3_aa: ASSQGLAGENEQF

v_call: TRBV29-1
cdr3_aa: GTVNTGELF

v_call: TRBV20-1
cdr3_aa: SASPDRGGNTEAF

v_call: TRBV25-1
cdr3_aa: ASSPERERGTDTQY

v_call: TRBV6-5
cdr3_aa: ASHLEGDNSPLH

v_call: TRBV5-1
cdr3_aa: ASSHDRGTDTQY

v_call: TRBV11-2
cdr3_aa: ASSFQGDLLR

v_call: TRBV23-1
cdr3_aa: ASRFGELYNSPLH

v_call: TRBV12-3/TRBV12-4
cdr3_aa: ASSPAPHQGNYGYT

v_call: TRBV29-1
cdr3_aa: SVGTASGANVLT

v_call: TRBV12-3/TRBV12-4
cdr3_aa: ASSSQVGGNSGANVLT

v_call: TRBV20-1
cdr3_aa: SASPPTGFGEQY

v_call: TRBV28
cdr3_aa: ASSSPAPGPQETQY

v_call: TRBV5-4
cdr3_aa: ASSPPGGQGTHTS

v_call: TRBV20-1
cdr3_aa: SAPQGPTEAF

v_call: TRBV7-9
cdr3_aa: ASPTGPGDEQF

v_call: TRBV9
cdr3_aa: ASTQTVNTEAF

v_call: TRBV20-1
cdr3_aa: SASSLAGVGNEQF

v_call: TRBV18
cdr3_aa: ASSPDPGQGNSPLH

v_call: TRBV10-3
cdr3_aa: AISEVSTQY

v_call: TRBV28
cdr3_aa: ASRSDSAYGYT

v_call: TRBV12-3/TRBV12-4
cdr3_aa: ASSPPLVYGYT

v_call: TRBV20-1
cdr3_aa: SARQGRANEKLF

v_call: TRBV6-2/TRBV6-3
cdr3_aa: ASRRRQSNTEAF